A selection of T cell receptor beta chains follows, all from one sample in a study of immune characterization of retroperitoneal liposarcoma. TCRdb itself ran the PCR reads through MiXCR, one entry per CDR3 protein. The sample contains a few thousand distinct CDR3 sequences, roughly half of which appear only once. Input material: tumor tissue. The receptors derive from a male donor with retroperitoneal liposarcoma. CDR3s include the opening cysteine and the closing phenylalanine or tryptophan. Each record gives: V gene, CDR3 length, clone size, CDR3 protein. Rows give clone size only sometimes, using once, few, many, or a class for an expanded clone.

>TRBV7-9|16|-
CASSLARGQGKGGYTF
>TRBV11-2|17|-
CASSLWRAGGRTDTQYF
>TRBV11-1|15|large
CASSLRAGRNTEAFF
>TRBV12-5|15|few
CASVQGQGGVETQYF
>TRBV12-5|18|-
CASAQDRDSLPSYNEQFF
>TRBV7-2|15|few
CASSLSGGYYNEQFF
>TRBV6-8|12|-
CASSRDSYGYTF
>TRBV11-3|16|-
CASSPFQAGGQETQYF
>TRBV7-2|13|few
CASSLVFADTQYF
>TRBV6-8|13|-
CASRRKDAYGYTF
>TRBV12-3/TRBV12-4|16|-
CASTLEQPRTYNEQYF
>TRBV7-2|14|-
CASSFTSGSSEQFF
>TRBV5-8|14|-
CASSLGEAGRELFF
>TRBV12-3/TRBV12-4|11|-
CASSLSVTQYF
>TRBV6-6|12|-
CASSSRDTEAFF
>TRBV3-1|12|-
CASSFGIETQYF
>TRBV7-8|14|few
CASARRNSYNEQFF
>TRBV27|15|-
CASSDTTSLGNEQFF
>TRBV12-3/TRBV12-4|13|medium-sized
CASSQTGSYEQYF
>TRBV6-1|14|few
CASSPTGPNEKLFF
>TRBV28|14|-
CASLGEREIGEQYF
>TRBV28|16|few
CASSPPRTGLAYEQYF
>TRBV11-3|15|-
CASSSSGRGPNEQYF
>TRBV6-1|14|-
CASHSGRAYNEQYF
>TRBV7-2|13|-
CASSLLRWETQYF
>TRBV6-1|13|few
CASRPGQYNEQFF
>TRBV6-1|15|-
CASSDSSGDYNEQFF
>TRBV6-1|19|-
CASSEEGPGLAGVDNEQFF
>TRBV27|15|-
CASSLWPSGGETQYF
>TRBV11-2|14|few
CASIPGAYTGELFF
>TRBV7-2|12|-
CASSLGSVEAFF
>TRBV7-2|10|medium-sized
CASSQYGYTF
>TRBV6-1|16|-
CASSPRMPTGAYEQYF
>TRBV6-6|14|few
CASSYSGENTEAFF
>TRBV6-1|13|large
CASTSGGTDTQYF
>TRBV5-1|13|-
CASSLGMGLEAFF
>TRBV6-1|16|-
CASSAQEGGRDNEQFF
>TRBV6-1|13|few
CACLAGGYNEQFF
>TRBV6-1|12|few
CASSELSYEQYF
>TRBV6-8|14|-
CASLIQGGGTEAFF
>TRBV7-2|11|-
CASSGVEGQYF
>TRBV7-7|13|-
CASSLPDGETQFF